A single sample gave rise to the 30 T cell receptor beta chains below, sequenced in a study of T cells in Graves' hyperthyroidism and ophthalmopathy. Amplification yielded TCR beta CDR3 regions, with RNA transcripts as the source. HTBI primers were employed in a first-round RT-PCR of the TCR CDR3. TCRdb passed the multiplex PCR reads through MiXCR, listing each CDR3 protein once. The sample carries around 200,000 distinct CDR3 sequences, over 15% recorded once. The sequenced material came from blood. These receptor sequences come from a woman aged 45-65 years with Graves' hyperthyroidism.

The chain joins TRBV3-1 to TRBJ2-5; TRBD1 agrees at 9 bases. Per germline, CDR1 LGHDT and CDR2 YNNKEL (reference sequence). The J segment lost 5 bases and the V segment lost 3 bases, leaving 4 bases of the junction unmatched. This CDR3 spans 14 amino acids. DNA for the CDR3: TGTGCCAGCAGCCATGGGACAGGGATGGAGACCCAGTACTTC. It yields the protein CASSHGTGMETQYF.

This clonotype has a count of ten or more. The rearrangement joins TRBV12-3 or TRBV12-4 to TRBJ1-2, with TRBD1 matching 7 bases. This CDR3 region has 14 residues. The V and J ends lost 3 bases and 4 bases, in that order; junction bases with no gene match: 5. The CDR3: CASSFGQAFYGYTF. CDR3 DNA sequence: TGTGCCAGCAGTTTCGGACAGGCCTTCTATGGCTACACCTTC.

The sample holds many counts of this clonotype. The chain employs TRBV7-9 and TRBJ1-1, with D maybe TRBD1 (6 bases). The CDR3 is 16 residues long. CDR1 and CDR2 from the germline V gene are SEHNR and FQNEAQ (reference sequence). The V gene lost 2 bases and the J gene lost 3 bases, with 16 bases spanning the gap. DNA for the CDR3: TGTGCCAGCAGCTTATGGCAGGGGTCGGTTCACACTGAAGCTTTCTTT. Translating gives CASSLWQGSVHTEAFF.

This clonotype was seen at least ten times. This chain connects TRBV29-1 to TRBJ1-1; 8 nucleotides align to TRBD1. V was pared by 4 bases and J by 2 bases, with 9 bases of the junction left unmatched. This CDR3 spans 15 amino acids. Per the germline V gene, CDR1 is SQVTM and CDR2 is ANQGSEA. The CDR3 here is CSVGWTGKRNTEAFF. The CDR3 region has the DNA TGCAGCGTTGGATGGACAGGGAAGCGAAACACTGAAGCTTTCTTT.

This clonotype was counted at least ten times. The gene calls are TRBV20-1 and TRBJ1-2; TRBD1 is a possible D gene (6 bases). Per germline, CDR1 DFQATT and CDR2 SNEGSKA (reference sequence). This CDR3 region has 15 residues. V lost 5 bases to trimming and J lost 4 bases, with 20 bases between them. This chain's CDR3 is CSAPDLTGTRYGYTF. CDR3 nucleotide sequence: TGCAGTGCTCCCGATTTAACAGGGACTCGCTATGGCTACACCTTC.

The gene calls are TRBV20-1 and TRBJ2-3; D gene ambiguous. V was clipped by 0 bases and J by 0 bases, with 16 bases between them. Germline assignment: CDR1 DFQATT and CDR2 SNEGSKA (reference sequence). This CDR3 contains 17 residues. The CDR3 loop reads CSARDYKASASTDTQYF. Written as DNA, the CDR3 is TGCAGTGCTAGAGATTATAAAGCCTCTGCGAGCACAGATACGCAGTATTTT.

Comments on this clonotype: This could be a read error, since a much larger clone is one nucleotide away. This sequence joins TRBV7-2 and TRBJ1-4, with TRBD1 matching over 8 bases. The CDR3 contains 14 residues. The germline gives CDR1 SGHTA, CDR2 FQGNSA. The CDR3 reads CASSFPGGAEKLLF. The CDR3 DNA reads TGTGCCAGCAGCTTTCCAGGGGGCGCTGAAAAACTGCTTTTT.

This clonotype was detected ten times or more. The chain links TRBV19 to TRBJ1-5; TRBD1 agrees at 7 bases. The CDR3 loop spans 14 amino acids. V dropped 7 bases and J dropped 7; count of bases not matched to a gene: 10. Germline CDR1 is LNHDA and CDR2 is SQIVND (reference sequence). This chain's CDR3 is CASKDRERLQPQHF. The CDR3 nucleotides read TGTGCCAGTAAAGACAGGGAGAGATTGCAGCCCCAGCATTTT.

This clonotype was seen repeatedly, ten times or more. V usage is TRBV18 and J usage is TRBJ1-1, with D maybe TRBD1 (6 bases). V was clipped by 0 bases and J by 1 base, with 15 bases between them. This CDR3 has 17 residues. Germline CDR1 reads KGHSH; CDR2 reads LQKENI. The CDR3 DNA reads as TGTGCCAGCTCACCACCTGGGACACGAATACGGAACACTGAAGCTTTCTTT. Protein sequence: CASSPPGTRIRNTEAFF.

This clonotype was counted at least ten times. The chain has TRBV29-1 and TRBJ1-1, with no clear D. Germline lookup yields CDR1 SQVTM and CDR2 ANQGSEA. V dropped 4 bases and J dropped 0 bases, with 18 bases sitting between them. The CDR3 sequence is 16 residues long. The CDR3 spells CSVGYSKSNMNTEAFF. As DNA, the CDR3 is TGCAGCGTTGGGTACAGCAAATCAAACATGAACACTGAAGCTTTCTTT.

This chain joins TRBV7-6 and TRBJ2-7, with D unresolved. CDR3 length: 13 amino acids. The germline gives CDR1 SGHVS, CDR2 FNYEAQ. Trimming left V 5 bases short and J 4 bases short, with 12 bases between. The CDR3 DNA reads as TGTGCCAGCAGCCCACTAAGTCCTTACGAGCAGTACTTC. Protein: CASSPLSPYEQYF.

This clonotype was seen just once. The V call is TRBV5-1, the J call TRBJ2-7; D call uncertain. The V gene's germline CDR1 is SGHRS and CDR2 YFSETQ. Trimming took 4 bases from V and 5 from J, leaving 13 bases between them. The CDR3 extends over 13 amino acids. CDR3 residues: CASSLTSLDEQYF. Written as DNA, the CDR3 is TGCGCCAGCAGCCTGACCTCGTTGGACGAGCAGTACTTC.

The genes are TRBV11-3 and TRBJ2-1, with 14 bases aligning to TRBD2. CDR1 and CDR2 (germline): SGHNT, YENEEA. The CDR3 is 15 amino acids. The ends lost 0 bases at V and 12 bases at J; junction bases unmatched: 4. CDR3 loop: CASSLEGTSGSRQFF. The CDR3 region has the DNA TGTGCCAGCAGCTTAGAAGGGACTAGCGGGAGTCGGCAGTTCTTC.

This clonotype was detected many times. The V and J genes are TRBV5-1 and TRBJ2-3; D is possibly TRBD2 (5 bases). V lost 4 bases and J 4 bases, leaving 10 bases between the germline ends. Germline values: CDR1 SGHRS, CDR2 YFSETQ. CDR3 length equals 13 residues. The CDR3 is CASSHGAADTQYF. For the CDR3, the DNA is TGCGCCAGCAGCCACGGAGCGGCAGATACGCAGTATTTT.

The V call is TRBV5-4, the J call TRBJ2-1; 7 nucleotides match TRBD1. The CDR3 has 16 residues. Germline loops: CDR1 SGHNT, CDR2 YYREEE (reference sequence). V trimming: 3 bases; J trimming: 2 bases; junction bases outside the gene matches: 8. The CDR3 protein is CASSSGRGRAYNEQFF. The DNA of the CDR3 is TGTGCCAGCAGCTCAGGTAGGGGGCGCGCCTACAATGAGCAGTTCTTC.

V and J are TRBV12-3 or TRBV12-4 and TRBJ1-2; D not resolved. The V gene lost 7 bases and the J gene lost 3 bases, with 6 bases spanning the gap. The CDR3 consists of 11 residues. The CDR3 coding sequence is TGTGCCAGCACTAAATACTATGGCTACACCTTC. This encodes CASTKYYGYTF.

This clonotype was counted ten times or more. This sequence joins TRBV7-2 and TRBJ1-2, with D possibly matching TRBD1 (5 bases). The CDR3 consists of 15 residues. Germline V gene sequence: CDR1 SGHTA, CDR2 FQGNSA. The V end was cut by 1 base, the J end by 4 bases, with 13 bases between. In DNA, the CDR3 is TGTGCCAGCAGCTTAGGCGGGGCCGGGGTCTATGGCTACACCTTC. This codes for CASSLGGAGVYGYTF.

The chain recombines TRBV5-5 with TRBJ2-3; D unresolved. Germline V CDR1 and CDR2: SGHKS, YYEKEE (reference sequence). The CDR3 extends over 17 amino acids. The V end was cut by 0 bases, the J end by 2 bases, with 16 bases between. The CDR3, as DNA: TGTGCCAGCAGCTTGGATCCTGTAGGCCAGGCCACAGATACGCAGTATTTT. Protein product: CASSLDPVGQATDTQYF. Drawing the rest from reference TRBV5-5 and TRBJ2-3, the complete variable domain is DAGVTQSPTHLIKTRGQQVTLRCSPISGHKSVSWYQQVLGQGPQFIFQYYEKEERGRGNFPDRFSARQFPNYSSELNVNALLLGDSALYLCASSLDPVGQATDTQYFGPGTRLTVL.

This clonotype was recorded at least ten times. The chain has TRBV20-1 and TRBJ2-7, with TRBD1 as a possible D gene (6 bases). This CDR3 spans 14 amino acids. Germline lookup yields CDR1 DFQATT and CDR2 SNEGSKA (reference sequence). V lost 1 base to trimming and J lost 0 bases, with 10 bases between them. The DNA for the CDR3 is TGCAGTGCTAGAGGGACAGCGAACTCCTACGAGCAGTACTTC. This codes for CSARGTANSYEQYF.

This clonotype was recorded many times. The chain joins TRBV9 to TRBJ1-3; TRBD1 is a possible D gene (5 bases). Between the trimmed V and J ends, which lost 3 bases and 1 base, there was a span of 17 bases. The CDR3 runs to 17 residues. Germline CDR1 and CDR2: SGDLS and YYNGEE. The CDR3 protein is CASSAYGTEESGNTIYF. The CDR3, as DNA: TGTGCCAGCAGCGCGTACGGGACGGAGGAATCTGGAAACACCATATATTTT.

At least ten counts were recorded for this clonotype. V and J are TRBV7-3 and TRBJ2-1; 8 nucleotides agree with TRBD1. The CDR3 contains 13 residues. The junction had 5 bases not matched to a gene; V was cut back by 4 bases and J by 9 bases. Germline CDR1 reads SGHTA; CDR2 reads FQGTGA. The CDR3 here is CASSSDRAREQFF. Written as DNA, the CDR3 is TGTGCCAGCAGCTCGGACAGGGCCCGTGAGCAGTTCTTC.

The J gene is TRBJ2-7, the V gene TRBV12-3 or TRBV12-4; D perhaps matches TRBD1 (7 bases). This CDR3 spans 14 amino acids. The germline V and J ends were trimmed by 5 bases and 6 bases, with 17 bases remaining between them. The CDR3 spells CASSPTGASAEQYF. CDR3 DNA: TGTGCCAGCAGTCCCACAGGGGCTAGCGCCGAGCAGTACTTC.

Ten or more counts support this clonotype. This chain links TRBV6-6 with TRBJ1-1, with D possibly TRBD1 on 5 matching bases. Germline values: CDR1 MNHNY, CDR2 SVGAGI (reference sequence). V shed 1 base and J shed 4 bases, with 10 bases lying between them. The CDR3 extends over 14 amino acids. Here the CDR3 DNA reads TGTGCCAGCAGTTACTTTAGAGGGGCCACTGAAGCTTTCTTT. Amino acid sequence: CASSYFRGATEAFF.

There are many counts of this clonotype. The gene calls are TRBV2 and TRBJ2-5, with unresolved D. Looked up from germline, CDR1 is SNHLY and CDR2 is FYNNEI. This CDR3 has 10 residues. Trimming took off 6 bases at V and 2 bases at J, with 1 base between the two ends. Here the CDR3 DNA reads TGTGCCAGCAGGCAAGAGACCCAGTACTTC. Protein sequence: CASRQETQYF.

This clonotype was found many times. The CDR3 is CASSPGQGVEQFF. For the CDR3, the DNA is TGTGCCAGTTCTCCGGGACAGGGGGTTGAGCAGTTCTTC. The genes are TRBV6-1 and TRBJ2-1, with 11 bases fitting TRBD1. Germline CDR1 MNHNS, CDR2 SASEGT. The length of the CDR3 is 13 residues. With 9 bases clipped from V and 9 bases from J, the junction kept 7 bases outside the gene matches.

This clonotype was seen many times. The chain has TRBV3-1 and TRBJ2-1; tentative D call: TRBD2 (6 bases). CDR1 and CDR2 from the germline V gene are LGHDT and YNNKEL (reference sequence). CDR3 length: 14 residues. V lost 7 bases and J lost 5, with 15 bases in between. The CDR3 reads CASNRWGVDNEQFF. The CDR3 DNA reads TGTGCCAGCAACCGCTGGGGGGTTGACAATGAGCAGTTCTTC.

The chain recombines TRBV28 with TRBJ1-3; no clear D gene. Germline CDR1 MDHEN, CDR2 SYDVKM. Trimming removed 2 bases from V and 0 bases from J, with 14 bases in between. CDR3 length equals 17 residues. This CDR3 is CASSLPNRIFSGNTIYF. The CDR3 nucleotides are TGTGCCAGCAGTTTACCCAATCGGATTTTCTCTGGAAACACCATATATTTT.

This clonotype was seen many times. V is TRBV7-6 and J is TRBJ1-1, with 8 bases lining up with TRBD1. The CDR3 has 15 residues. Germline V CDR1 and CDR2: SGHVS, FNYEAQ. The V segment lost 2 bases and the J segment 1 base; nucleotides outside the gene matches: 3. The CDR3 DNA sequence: TGTGCCAGCAGCTTATTCGGACAGGGGAACACTGAAGCTTTCTTT. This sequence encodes CASSLFGQGNTEAFF.

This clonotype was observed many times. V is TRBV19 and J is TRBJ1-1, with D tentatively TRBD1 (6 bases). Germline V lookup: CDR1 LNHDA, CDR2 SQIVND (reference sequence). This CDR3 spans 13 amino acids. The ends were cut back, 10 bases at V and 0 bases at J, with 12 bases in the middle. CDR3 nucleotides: TGTGCCACTTCGGACAGTTTGAACACTGAAGCTTTCTTT. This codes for CATSDSLNTEAFF.

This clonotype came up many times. CDR3 DNA: TGTGCCAGCAGCGTAGTAGTGAACACTGAAGCTTTCTTT. Protein product: CASSVVVNTEAFF. This sequence joins TRBV9 and TRBJ1-1; D remains unclear. The CDR3 length is 13 residues. CDR1 is SGDLS and CDR2 is YYNGEE in the germline V gene. V lost 0 bases to trimming and J lost 0 bases, with 3 bases between them. The variable domain in full, completed from reference TRBV9 and TRBJ1-1, reads DSGVTQTPKHLITATGQRVTLRCSPRSGDLSVYWYQQSLDQGLQFLIQYYNGEERAKGNILERFSAQQFPDLHSELNLSSLELGDSALYFCASSVVVNTEAFFGQGTRLTVV.